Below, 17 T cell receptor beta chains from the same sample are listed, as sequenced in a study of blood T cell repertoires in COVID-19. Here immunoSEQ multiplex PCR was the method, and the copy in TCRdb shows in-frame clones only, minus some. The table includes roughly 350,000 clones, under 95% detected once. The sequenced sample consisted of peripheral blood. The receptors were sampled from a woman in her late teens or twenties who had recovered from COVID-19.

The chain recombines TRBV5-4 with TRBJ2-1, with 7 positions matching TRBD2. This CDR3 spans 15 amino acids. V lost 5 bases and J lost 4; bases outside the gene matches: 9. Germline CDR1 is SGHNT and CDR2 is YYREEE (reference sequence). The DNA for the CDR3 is TGTGCCAGCAGGCCCAGGACTAGTAAATACAATGAGCAGTTCTTC. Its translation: CASRPRTSKYNEQFF.

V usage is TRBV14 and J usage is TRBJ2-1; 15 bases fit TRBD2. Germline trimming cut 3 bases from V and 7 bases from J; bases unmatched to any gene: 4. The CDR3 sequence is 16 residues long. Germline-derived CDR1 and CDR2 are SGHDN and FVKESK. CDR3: CASSHPGTSGRNEQFF. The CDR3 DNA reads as TGTGCCAGCAGCCATCCTGGGACTAGCGGGAGGAATGAGCAGTTCTTC. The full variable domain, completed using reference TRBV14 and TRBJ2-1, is EAGVTQFPSHSVIEKGQTVTLRCDPISGHDNLYWYRRVMGKEIKFLLHFVKESKQDESGMPNNRFLAERTGGTYSTLKVQPAELEDSGVYFCASSHPGTSGRNEQFFGPGTRLTVL.

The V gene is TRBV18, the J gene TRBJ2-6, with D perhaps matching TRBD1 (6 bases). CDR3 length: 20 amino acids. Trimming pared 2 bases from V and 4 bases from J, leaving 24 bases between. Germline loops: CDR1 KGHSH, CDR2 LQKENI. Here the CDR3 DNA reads TGTGCCAGCTCACCAGGGGCTTCGGGACAAATTAGCTCGGGGGCCAACGTCCTGACTTTC. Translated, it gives CASSPGASGQISSGANVLTF.

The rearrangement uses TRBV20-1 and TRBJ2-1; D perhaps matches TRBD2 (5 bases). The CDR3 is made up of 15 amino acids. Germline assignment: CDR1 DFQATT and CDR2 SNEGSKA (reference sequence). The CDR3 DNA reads TGCAGCACTAGTAAACGGGAACCCTATTACAATGAGCAGTTCTTC. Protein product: CSTSKREPYYNEQFF.

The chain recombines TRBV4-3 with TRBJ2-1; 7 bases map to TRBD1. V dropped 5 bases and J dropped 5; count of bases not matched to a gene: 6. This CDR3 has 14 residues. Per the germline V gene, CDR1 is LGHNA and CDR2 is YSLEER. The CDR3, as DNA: TGCGCCAGCAGCAAAGGGACAGACGACAATGAGCAGTTCTTC. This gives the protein CASSKGTDDNEQFF.

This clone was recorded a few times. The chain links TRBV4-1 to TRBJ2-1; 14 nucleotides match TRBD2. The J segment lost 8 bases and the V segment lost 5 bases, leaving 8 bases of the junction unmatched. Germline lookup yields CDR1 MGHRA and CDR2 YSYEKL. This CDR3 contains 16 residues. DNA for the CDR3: TGCGCCAGCAGCTTACAAGGACTAGCGGGAGGCTATGAGCAGTTCTTC. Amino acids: CASSLQGLAGGYEQFF.

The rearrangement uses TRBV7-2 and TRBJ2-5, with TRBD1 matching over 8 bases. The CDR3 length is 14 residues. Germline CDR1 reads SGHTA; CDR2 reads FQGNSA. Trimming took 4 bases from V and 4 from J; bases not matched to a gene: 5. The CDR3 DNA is TGTGCCAGCAGCTCGACAGGGGTGGGAGAGACCCAGTACTTC. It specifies CASSSTGVGETQYF.

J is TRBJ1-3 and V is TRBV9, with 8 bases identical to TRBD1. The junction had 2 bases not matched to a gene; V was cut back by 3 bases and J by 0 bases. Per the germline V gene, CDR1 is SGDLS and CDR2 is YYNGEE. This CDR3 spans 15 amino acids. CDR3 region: CASSAGQGSGNTIYF. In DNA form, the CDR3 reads TGTGCCAGCAGCGCCGGACAGGGCTCTGGAAACACCATATATTTT.

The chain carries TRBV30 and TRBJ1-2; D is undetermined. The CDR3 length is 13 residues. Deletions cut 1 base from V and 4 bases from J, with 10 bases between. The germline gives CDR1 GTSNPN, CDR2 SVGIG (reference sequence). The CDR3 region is CAWSDPGSYGYTF. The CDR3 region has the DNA TGTGCCTGGAGTGATCCAGGCTCCTATGGCTACACCTTC.

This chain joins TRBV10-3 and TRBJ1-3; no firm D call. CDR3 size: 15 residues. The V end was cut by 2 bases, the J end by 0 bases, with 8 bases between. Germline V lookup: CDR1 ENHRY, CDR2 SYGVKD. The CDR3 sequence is CAISEATYSGNTIYF. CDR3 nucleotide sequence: TGTGCCATCAGTGAGGCGACTTACTCTGGAAACACCATATATTTT.

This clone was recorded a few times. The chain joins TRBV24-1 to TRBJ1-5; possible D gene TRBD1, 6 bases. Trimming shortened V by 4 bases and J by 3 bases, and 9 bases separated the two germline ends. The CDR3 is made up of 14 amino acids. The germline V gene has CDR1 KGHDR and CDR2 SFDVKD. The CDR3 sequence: CATSEGHLNQPQHF. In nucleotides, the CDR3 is TGTGCCACCAGTGAGGGACATCTCAATCAGCCCCAGCATTTT.

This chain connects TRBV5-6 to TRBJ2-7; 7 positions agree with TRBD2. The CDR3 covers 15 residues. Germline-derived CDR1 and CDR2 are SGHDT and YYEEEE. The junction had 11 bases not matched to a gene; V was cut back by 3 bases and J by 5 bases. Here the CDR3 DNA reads TGTGCCAGCAGCTGGTGGGGGGGAGCCTTTGACGAGCAGTACGTC. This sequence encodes CASSWWGGAFDEQYV.

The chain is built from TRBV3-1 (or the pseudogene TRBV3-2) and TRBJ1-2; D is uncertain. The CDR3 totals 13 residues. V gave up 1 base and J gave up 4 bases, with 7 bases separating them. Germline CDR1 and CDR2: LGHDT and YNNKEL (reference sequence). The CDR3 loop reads CASSQVRGYGYTF. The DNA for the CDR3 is TGTGCCAGCAGCCAAGTTCGGGGCTATGGCTACACCTTC.

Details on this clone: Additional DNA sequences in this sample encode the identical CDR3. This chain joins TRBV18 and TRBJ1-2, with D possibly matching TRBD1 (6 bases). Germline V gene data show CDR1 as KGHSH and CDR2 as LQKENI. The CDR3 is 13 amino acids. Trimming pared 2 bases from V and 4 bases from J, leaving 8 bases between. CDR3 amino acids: CASSPDRPYGYTF. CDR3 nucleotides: TGTGCCAGCTCACCAGACAGGCCCTATGGCTACACCTTC. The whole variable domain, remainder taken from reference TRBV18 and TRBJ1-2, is NAGVMQNPRHLVRRRGQEARLRCSPMKGHSHVYWYRQLPEEGLKFMVYLQKENIIDESGMPKERFSAEFPKEGPSILRIQQVVRGDSAAYFCASSPDRPYGYTFGSGTRLTVV.

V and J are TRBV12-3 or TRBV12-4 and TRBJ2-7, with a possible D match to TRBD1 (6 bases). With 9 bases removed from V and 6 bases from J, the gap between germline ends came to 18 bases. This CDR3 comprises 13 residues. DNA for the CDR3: TGTGCCAGTTGTGGGGGCAGGGCGATCGAGCAGTACGTC. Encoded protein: CASCGGRAIEQYV.

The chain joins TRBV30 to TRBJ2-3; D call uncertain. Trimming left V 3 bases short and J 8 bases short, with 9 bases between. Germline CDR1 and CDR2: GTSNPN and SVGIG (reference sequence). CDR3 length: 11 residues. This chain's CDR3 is CAWSSGGTQYF. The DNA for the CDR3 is TGTGCCTGGAGCTCCGGCGGTACGCAGTATTTT.

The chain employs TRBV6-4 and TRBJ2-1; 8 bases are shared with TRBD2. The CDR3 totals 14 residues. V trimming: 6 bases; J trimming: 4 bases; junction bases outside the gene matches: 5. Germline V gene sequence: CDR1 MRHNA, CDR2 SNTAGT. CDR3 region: CASSEREWYNEQFF. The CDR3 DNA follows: TGTGCCAGCAGCGAGCGGGAGTGGTACAATGAGCAGTTCTTC.